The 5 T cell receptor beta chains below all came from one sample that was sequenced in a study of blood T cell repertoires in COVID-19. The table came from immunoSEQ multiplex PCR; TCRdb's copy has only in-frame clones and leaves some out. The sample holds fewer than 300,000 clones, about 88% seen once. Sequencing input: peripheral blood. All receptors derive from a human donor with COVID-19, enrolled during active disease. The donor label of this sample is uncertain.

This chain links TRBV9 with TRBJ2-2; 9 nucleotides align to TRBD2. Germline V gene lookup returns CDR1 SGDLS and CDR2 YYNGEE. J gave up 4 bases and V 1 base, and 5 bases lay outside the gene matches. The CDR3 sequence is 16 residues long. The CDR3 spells CASSVRAGGATGELFF. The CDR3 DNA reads TGTGCCAGCAGCGTAAGGGCGGGAGGGGCCACCGGGGAGCTGTTTTTT.

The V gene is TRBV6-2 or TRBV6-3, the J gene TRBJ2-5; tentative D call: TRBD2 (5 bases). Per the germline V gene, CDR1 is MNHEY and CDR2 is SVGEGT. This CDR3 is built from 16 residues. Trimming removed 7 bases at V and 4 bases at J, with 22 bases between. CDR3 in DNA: TGTGCCAGCATCCCCGTGGGGTCCTCGGGGTCAGAGACCCAGTACTTC. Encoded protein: CASIPVGSSGSETQYF.

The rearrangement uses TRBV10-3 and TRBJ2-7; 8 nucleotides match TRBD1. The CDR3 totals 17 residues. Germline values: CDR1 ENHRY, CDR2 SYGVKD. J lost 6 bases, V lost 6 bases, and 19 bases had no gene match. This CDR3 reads CAIRQGGASGGVSEQYF. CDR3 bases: TGTGCCATCAGACAGGGGGGCGCGTCTGGGGGTGTGTCCGAGCAGTACTTC.

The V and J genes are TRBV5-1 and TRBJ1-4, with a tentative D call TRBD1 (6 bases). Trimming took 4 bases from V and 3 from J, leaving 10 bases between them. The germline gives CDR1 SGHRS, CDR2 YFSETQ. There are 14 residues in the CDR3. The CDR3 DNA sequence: TGCGCCAGCAGCCAACAGGGCTCTAATGAAAAACTGTTTTTT. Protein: CASSQQGSNEKLFF.

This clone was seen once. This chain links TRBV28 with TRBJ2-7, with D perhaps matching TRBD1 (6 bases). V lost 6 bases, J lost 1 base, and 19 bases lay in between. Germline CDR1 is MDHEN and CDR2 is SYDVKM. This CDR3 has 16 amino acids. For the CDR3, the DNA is TGTGCCAGCAGCACCTTCGGACAGTACGTATCCTACGAGCAGTACTTC. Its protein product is CASSTFGQYVSYEQYF.